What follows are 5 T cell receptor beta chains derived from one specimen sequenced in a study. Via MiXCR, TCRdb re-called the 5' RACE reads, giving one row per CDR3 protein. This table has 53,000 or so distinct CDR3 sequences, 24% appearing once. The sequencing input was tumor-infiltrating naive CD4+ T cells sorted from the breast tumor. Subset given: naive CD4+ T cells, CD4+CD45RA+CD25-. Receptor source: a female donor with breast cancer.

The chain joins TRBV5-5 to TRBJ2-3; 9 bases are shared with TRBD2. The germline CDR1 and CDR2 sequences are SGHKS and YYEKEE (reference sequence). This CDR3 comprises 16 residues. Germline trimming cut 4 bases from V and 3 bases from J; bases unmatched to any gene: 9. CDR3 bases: TGTGCCAGCAGCCCCCGTAGCGGGAGTGGGACAGATACGCAGTATTTT. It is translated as CASSPRSGSGTDTQYF.

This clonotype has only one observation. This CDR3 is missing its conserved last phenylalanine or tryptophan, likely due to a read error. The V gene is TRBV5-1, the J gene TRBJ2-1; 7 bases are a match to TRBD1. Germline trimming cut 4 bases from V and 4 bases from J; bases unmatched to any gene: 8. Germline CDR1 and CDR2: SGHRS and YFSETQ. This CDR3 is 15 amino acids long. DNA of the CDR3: TGCGCCAGCAGCCGACAGGGAATAGGGTACAATGAGCAGTTCCTC. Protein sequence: CASSRQGIGYNEQFL.

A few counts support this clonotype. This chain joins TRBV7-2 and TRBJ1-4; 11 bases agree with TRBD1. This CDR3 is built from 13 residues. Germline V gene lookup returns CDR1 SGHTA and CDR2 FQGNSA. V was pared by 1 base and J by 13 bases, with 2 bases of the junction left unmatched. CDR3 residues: CASSLGGQGALFF. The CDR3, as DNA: TGTGCCAGCAGCTTAGGTGGACAGGGGGCACTGTTTTTT.

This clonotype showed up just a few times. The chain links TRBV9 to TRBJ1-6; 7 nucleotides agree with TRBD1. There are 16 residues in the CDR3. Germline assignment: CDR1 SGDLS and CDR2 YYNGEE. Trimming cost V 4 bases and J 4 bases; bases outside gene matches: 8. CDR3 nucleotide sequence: TGTGCCAGCAGCAGTGGAACAGGGGCATATAATTCACCCCTCCACTTT. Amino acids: CASSSGTGAYNSPLHF.

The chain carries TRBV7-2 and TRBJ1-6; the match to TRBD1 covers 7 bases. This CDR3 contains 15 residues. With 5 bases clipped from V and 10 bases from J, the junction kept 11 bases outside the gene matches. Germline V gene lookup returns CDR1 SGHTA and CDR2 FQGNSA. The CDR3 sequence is CASSEVTGESSPLHF. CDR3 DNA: TGTGCCAGCAGCGAAGTCACAGGGGAGAGCTCACCCCTCCACTTT.